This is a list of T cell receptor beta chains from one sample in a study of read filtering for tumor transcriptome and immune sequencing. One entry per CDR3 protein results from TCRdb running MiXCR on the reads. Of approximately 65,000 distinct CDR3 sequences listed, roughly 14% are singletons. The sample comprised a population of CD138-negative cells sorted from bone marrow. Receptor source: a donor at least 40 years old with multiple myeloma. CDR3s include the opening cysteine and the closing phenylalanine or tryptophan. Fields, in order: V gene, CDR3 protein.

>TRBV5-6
CASSLRDKIRGQPQHF
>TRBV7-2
CASSLRQGYGSGNTIYF
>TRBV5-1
CASSLGGLLNEQFF
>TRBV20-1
CSAAPPGTSYEQYF
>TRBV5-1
CASSLETGYQFF
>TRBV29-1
CSVSTDLRRQYF
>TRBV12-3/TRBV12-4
CASSLAGRTANTEAFF
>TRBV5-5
CASSFFLTSGNYYEQYF
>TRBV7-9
CASRGTGREKLFF
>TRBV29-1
CSVEDRGKNIQYF
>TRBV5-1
CASSLGTSGTNEQFF
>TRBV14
CASSQGGEAFF
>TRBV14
CASSRFSGSDTGELFF
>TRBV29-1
CSVELGERSTGELFF
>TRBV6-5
CASSPPLAGETQYF
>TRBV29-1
CSVSRDLDQPQHF